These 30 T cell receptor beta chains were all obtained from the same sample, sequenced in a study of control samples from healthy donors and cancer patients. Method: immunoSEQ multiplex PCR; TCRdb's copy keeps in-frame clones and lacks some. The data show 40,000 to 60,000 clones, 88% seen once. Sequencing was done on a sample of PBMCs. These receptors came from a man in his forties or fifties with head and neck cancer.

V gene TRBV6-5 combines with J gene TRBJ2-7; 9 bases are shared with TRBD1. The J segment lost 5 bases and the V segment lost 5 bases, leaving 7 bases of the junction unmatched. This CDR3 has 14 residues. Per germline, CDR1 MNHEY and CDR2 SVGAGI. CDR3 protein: CASSPGTGPNEQYF. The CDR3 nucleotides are TGTGCCAGCAGTCCCGGGACAGGGCCCAACGAGCAGTACTTC.

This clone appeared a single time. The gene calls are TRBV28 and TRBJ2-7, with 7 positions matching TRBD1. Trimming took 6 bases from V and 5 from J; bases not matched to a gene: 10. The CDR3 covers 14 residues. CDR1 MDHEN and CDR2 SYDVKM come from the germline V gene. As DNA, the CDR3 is TGTGCCAGCAGGTTGCCTCTGACAGGGCACGAGCAGTACTTC. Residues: CASRLPLTGHEQYF. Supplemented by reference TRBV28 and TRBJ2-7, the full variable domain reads DVKVTQSSRYLVKRTGEKVFLECVQDMDHENMFWYRQDPGLGLRLIYFSYDVKMKEKGDIPEGYSVSREKKERFSLILESASTNQTSMYLCASRLPLTGHEQYFGPGTRLTVT.

CDR3 nucleotides: TGTGCCAGCAGCTCAACCCCCGGGGCCTACGAGCAGTACTTC. It translates to CASSSTPGAYEQYF. The chain links TRBV7-2 to TRBJ2-7, with D perhaps TRBD2 (5 bases). Per the germline V gene, CDR1 is SGHTA and CDR2 is FQGNSA. The CDR3 extends over 14 amino acids. V lost 4 bases and J 2 bases, leaving 12 bases between the germline ends.

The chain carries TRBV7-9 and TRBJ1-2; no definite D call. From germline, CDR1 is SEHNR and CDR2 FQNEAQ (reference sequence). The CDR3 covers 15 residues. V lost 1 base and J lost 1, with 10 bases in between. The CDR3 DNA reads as TGTGCCAGCAGCTTAGGCGGCAGTATTAACTATGGCTACACCTTC. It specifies CASSLGGSINYGYTF.

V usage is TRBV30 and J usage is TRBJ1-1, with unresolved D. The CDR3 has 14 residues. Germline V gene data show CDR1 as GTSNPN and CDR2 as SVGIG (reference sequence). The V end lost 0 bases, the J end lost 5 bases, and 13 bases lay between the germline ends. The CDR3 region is CAWSVISTNTEAFF. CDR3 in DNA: TGTGCCTGGAGTGTGATCAGTACTAATACTGAAGCTTTCTTT.

CDR3 in amino acids: CASGLAGTVVKEELFF. CDR3 DNA: TGTGCTAGTGGCCTAGCCGGGACGGTAGTTAAGGAGGAACTGTTTTTT. The rearrangement uses TRBV12-5 and TRBJ1-4; tentative D call: TRBD1 (5 bases). CDR1 and CDR2 from the germline V gene are LGHNT and FRNRAP. V was clipped by 6 bases and J by 12 bases, with 26 bases between them. CDR3 length equals 16 residues.

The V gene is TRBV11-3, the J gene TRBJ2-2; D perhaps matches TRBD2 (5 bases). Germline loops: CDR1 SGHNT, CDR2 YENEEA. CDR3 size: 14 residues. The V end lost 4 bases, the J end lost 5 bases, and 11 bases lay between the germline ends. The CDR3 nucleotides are TGTGCCAGCAGCTCCAGGACTTTTACCGGGGAGCTGTTTTTT. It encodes CASSSRTFTGELFF.

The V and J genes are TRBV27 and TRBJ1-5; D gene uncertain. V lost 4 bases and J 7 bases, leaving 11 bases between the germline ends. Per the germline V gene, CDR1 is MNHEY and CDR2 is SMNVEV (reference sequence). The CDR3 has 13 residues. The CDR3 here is CASSSTPVQPQHF. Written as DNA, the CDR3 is TGTGCCAGCAGTTCCACCCCGGTGCAGCCCCAGCATTTT.

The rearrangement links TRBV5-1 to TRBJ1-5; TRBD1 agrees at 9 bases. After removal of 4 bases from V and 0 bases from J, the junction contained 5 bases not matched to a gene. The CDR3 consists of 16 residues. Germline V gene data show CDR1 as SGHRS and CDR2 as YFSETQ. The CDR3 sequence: CASSTGTGYSNQPQHF. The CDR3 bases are TGCGCCAGCAGCACCGGGACAGGGTATAGCAATCAGCCCCAGCATTTT.

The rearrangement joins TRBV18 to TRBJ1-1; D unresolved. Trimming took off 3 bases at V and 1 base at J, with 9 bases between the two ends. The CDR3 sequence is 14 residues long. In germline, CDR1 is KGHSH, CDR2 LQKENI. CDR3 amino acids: CASSPGGGNTEAFF. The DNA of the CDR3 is TGTGCCAGCTCACCGGGCGGCGGGAACACTGAAGCTTTCTTT.

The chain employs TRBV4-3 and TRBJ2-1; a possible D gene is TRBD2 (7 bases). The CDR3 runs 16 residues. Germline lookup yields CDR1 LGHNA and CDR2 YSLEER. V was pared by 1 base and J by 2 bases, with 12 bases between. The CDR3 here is CASSQVAGATYNEQFF. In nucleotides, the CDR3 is TGCGCCAGCAGCCAAGTCGCGGGGGCGACCTACAATGAGCAGTTCTTC.

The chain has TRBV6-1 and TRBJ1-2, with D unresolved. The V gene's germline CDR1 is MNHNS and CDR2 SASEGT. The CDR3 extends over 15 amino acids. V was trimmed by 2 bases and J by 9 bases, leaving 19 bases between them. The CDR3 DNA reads TGTGCCAGCAGTGAATCCCAGGCGCCCCTGGGGAGCTACACCTTC. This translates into CASSESQAPLGSYTF.

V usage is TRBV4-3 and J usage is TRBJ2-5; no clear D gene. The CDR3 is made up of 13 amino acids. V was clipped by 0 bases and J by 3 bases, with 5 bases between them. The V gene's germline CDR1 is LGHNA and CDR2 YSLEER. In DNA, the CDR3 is TGCGCCAGCAGCCAAGATCGGGAAGAGACCCAGTACTTC. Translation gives CASSQDREETQYF.

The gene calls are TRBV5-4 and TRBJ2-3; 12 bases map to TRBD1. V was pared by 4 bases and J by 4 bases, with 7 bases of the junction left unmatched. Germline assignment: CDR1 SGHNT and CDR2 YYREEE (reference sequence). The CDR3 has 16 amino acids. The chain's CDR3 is CASSTPGTGGSDTQYF. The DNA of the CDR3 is TGTGCCAGCAGCACGCCCGGGACAGGGGGCTCAGATACGCAGTATTTT.

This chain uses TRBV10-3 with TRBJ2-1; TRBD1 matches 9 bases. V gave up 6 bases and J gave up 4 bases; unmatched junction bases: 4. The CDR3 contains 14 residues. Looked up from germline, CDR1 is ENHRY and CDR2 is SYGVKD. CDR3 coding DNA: TGTGCCATCAGAGGGACAGGGTTGTACAATGAGCAGTTCTTC. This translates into CAIRGTGLYNEQFF.

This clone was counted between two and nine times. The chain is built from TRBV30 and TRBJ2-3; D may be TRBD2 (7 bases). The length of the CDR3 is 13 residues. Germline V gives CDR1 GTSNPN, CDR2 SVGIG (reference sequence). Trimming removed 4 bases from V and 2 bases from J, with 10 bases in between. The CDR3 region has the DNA TGTGCCTGGAAGGGGGGGATCACAGATACGCAGTATTTT. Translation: CAWKGGITDTQYF.

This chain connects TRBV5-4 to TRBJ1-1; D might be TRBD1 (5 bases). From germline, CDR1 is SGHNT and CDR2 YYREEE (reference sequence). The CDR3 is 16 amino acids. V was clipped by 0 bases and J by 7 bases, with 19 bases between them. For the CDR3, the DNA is TGTGCCAGCAGCTTGGATCGATTTGCGGGGCGCAATGAAGCTTTCTTT. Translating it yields CASSLDRFAGRNEAFF.

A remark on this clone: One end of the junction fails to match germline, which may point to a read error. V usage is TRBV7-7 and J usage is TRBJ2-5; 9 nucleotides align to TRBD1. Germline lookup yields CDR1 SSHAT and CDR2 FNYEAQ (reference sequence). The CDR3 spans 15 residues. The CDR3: CASSLGGQGMETQYF. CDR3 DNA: TGTGCTAGCAGCTTAGGAGGACAGGGGATGGAGACCCAGTACTTC.

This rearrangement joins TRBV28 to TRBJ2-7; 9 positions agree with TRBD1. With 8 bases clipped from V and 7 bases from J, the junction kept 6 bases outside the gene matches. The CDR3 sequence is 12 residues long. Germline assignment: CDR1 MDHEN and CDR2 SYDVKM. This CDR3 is CASQDRGWEQYF. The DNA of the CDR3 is TGTGCCAGCCAAGACAGGGGGTGGGAGCAGTACTTC.

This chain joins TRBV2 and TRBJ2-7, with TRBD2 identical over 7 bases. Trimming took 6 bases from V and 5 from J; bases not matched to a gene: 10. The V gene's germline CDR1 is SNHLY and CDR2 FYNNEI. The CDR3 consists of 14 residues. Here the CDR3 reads CASRTGTTSDEQYF. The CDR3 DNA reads TGTGCCAGCAGAACCGGGACTACCTCTGACGAGCAGTACTTC.

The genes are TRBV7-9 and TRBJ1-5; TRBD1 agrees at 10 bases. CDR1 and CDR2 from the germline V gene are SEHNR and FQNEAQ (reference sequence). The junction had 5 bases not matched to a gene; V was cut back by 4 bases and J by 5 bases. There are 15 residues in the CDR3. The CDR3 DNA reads TGTGCCAGCAGCTCCGGGACAGGGGAGTATCAGCCCCAGCATTTT. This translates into CASSSGTGEYQPQHF.

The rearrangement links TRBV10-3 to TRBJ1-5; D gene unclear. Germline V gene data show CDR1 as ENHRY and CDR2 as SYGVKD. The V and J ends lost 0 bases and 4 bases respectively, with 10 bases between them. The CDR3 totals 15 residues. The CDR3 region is CAISESVVGNQPQHF. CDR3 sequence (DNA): TGTGCCATCAGTGAGTCGGTTGTAGGAAATCAGCCCCAGCATTTT.

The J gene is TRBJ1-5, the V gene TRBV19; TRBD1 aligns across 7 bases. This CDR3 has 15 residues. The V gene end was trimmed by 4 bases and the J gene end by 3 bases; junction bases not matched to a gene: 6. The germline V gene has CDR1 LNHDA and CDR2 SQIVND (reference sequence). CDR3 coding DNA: TGTGCCAGTAGTAGAGACGGGACAGACAATCAGCCCCAGCATTTT. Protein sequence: CASSRDGTDNQPQHF.

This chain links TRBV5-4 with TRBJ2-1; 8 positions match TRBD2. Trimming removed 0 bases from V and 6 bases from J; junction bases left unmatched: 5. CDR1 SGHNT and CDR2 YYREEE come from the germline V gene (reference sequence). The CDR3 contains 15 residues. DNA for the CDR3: TGTGCCAGCAGCTTGGGGCTAGCGGGTCGCAATGAGCAGTTCTTC. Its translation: CASSLGLAGRNEQFF.

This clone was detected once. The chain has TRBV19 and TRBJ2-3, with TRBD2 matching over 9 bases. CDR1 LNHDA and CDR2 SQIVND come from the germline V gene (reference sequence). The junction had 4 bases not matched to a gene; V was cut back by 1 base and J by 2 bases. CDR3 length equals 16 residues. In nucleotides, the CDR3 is TGTGCCAGTAGTATAGGAAGCGGGGGGTACACAGATACGCAGTATTTT. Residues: CASSIGSGGYTDTQYF.

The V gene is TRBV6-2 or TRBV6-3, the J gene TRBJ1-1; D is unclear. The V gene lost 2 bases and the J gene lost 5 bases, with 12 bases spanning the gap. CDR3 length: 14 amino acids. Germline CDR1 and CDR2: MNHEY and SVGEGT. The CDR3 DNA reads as TGTGCCAGCAGTTACGTGGGGAGGGCTACTGAAGCTTTCTTT. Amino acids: CASSYVGRATEAFF.

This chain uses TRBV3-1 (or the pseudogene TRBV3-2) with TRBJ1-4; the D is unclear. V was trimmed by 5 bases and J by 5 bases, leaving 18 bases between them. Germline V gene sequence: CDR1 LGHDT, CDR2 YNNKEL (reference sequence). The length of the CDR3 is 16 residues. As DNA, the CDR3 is TGTGCCAGCAGCTATAGACCCTCCAGGAGGAATGAAAAACTGTTTTTT. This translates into CASSYRPSRRNEKLFF.

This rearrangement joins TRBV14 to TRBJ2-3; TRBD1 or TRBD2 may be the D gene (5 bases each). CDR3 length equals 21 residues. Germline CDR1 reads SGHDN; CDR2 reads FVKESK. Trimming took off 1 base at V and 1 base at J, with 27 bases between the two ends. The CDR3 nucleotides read TGTGCCAGCAGCCAAGGGTCTTTCGGTACTCGACAACAGGAGGGCACAGATACGCAGTATTTT. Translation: CASSQGSFGTRQQEGTDTQYF.

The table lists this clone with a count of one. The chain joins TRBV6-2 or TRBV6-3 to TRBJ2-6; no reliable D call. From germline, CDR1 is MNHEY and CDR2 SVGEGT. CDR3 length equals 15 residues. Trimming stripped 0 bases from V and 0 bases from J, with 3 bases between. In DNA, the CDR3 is TGTGCCAGCAGTTACTCGCTCTCTGGGGCCAACGTCCTGACTTTC. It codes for CASSYSLSGANVLTF.

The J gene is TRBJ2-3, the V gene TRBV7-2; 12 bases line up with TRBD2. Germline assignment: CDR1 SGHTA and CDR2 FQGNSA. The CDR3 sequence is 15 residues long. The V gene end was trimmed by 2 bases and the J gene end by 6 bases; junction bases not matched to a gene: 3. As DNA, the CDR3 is TGTGCCAGCAGCTTAACTAGCGGGGGGTCTGATACGCAGTATTTT. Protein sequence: CASSLTSGGSDTQYF. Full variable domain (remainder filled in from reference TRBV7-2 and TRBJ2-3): GAGVSQSPSNKVTEKGKDVELRCDPISGHTALYWYRQSLGQGLEFLIYFQGNSAPDKSGLPSDRFSAERTGGSVSTLTIQRTQQEDSAVYLCASSLTSGGSDTQYFGPGTRLTVL.